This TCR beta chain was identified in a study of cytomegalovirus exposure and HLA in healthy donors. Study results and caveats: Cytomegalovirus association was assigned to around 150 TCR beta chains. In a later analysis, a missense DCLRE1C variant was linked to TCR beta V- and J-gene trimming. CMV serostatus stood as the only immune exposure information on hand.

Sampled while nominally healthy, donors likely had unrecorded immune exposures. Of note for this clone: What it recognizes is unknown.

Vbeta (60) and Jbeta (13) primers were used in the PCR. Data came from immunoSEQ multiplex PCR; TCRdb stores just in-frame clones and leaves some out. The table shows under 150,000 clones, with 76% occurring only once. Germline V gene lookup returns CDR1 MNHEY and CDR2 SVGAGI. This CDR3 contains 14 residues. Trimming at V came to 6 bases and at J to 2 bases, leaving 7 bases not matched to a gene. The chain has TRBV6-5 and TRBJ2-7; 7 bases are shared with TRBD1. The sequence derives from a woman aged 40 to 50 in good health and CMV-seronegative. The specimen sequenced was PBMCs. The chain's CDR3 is CASRKTGATYEQYF. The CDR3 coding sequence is TGTGCCAGCAGAAAAACAGGGGCAACCTACGAGCAGTACTTC.